This paragraph reports one TCR beta chain. The antigen remains undetermined. The data were obtained in a study of T-cell memory formation after mild COVID-19. From 5'RACE with constant-segment primers came TCR alpha and TCR beta cDNA libraries that carried sample barcodes and UMIs. TCRdb ran MiXCR on the 5' RACE reads and lists one entry per CDR3 protein. The table lists more than 85,000 distinct CDR3 sequences, around 10% of them singletons. Study findings and constraints: Mainly CM and EM harbored the contracting CD4+ clones; mainly EMRA harbored the CD8+ ones. CD4/CD8 balance characterized clones contracting day 15 to 85, and CD4+ skew characterized later expanders.

Germline assignment: CDR1 MNHEY and CDR2 SVGEGT. V was trimmed by 5 bases and J by 6 bases, leaving 11 bases between them. This CDR3 is built from 13 residues. This chain joins TRBV6-2 or TRBV6-3 and TRBJ2-4; the D is unclear. This clonotype originated in a man younger than 35 who had mild COVID-19 (a few samples of this study predate the infection). Cell type and time point are not known. Sequencing was performed on PBMCs or a T cell subset sorted from them (not recorded which). In DNA form, the CDR3 reads TGTGCCAGCAGTCCCGGATTGTTAAACATTCAGTACTTC. Translation: CASSPGLLNIQYF.